This T cell receptor (beta chain) derives from a study of identical twins. Study conclusions and caveats: When twins shared out-of-frame alpha sequences, those sequences had excess low generation probability.

Details on this clonotype: Its matching antigen is unknown.

MiXCR was run by TCRdb on the 5' RACE reads, yielding one entry per CDR3 protein. The top ten clones hold under 2% of a sample with some 900,000 distinct CDR3 sequences, around 12% of them seen once. The CDR3 is made up of 14 amino acids. V was pared by 4 bases and J by 5 bases, with 15 bases between. The germline gives CDR1 SGHRS, CDR2 YFSETQ. In addition, the sample was reused for a study of yellow fever vaccine responses in identical twins.

This chain links TRBV5-1 with TRBJ1-1; D is possibly TRBD1 (5 bases). Material: PBMCs. This clonotype was sampled from a woman under 30 in good health. In DNA, the CDR3 is TGCGCCAGCAGCCCCGAGAGGGGTGAGACTGAAGCTTTCTTT. Translation gives CASSPERGETEAFF.